This T cell receptor beta chain comes out of a study of T-cell reconstitution after alpha-beta-depleted transplantation in children. Unique molecular identifiers were used in preparing the TCRbeta library. TCRdb reanalysed the PCR reads using MiXCR and keeps one entry per CDR3 protein. Of about 500,000 distinct CDR3 sequences listed, 30% to 35% are singletons. This CDR3 spans 18 amino acids. Trimming cost V 2 bases and J 5 bases; bases outside gene matches: 11. Looked up from germline, CDR1 is SGHAT and CDR2 is FQNNGV. The starting material was PBMCs from the stem cell graft donor, obtained from the stem cell graft. The chain combines TRBV11-2 with TRBJ2-1; TRBD2 agrees at 11 bases. The clonotype comes from a human donor who donated a stem cell graft to a child with aplastic anemia. The CDR3, as DNA: TGTGCCAGCAGCTTAATCAGGATCCTAGCGGGAGGACACAATGAGCAGTTCTTC. Its translation: CASSLIRILAGGHNEQFF.